This T cell receptor beta chain was found in a study of beta chain features in type 1 diabetes. Donors underwent one heparinised blood draw, about 120 mL on average. In this sample, this clone turned up a few times. CDR1 is MGHRA, CDR2 YSYEKL, per germline. Trimming took 6 bases from V and 0 from J, leaving 14 bases between them. CDR3 length: 15 amino acids. Expressed TCRB transcripts were sequenced, since all the RNA that had been isolated was reverse transcribed. Clones were read by immunoSEQ multiplex PCR, and TCRdb kept only the in-frame ones, dropping some. Counted here are about 290,000 clones, 7% to 9% occurring once; the ten biggest clones make up roughly 1%.

The chain couples TRBV4-1 to TRBJ1-1, with D perhaps matching TRBD1 (5 bases). The sample consisted of central memory CD4+ T cells from blood. The sequence came from a young woman in good health. The CDR3 loop reads CASSRQINLNTEAFF. For the CDR3, the DNA is TGCGCCAGCAGTCGACAGATCAACCTGAACACTGAAGCTTTCTTT.